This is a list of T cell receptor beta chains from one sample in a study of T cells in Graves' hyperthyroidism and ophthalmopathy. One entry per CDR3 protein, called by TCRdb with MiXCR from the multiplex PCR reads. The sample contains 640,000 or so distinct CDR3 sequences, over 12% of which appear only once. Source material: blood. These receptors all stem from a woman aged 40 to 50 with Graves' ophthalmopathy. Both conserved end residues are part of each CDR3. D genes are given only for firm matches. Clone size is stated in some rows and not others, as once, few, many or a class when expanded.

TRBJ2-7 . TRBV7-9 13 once TGTGCCAGCAACGATGGTGGCAATTACGAGCAGTACTTC CASNDGGNYEQYF
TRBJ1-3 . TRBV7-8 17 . TGTGCCAGCAGCTTAGCGCGGTCAGGGGAGCGTGGAAACACCATATATTTT CASSLARSGERGNTIYF
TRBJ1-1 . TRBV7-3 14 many TGTGCCAGCAGCGGGGGGAACCCGAACACTGAAGCTTTCTTT CASSGGNPNTEAFF
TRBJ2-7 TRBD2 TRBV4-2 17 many TGTGCCAGCAGCTCAAGAACTCTAGCGGGAGACCACTACGAGCAGTACTTC CASSSRTLAGDHYEQYF
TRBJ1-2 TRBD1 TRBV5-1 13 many TGTGCCAGCAGTTGGGACAGGGGCTATGGCTACACCTTC CASSWDRGYGYTF
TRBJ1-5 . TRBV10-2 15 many TGCGCCAGCACCCCGGGGCTGGGGGGGAATCAGCCCCAGCATTTT CASTPGLGGNQPQHF
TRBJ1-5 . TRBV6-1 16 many TGTGCCAGCAGTCCCAGGGTAATATATAGCAATCAGCCCCAGCATTTT CASSPRVIYSNQPQHF
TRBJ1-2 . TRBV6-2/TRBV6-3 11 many TGTGCCAGCAGTTCGGTCTTCCGCTACACCTTC CASSSVFRYTF
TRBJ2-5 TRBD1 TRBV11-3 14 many TGTGCCAGCAGCGCCGGGACAGGGAGGGGGACCCAGTACTTC CASSAGTGRGTQYF
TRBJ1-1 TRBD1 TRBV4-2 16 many TGTGCCAGCAGCCAAGTTTTGACAGGGGCGGTTACTGAAGCTTTCTTT CASSQVLTGAVTEAFF
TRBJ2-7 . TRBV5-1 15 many TGCGCCAGCAGCATTGCAGGGAGGGGGACCTACGAGCAGTACTTC CASSIAGRGTYEQYF
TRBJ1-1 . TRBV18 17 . TGTGCCAGCTCACCACTGAGTTTGGGGGGAATGAACACTGAAGCTTTCTTT CASSPLSLGGMNTEAFF
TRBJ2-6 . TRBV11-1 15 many TGTGCCAGCAGCTTAGCTGTGGCTGGGGCCAACGTCCTGACTTTC CASSLAVAGANVLTF
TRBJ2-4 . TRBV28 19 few TGTGCCAGCAGTCCCCCATGGACAGCCCAAAAGCTAGCCAAAAACATTCAGTACTTC CASSPPWTAQKLAKNIQYF
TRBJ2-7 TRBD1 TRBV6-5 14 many TGTGCCAGCAGTTATCGGACAGGCGTTAGGGAGCAGTACTTC CASSYRTGVREQYF
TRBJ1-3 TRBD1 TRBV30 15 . TGTGCCTGGAATCGGAGACAGGGCTCTGGAAACACCATATATTTT CAWNRRQGSGNTIYF
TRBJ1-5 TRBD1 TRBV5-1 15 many TGCGCCAGCAGCTTGGAGGGACAGGGGAATCAGCCCCAGCATTTT CASSLEGQGNQPQHF
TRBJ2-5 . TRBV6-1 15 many TGTGCCAGCAGTGAATTTCAGGGGACTTGGGAGACCCAGTACTTC CASSEFQGTWETQYF
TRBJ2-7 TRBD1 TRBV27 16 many TGTGCCAGCAGTTTACGAATGGGACAGGCCCCCTACGAGCAGTACTTC CASSLRMGQAPYEQYF
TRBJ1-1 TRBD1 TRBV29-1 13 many TGCAGCGGTGCCGGGACAGGGTGGGAGGAAGCTTTCTTT CSGAGTGWEEAFF
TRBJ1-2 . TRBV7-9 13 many TGTGCCAGCAGCCAAGATCCCACCTATGGCTACACCTTC CASSQDPTYGYTF
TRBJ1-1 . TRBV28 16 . TGTGCCAGCAGTCCGCGACAGATCGTTTCGAACACTGAAGCTTTCTTT CASSPRQIVSNTEAFF
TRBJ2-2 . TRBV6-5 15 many TGTGCCAGCAGTTACTACCCGGGGACCGCCGGGGAGCTGTTTTTT CASSYYPGTAGELFF
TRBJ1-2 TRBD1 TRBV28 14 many TGTGCCAGCAGCAACGACAGGGACCACTATGGCTACACCTTC CASSNDRDHYGYTF
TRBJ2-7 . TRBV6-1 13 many TGTGCCAGCAGTGTCCGGGGCGGCCACGAGCAGTACTTC CASSVRGGHEQYF
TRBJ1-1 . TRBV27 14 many TGTGCCAGCAGTCCCCTCGGGCAGAGGACTGAAGCTTTCTTT CASSPLGQRTEAFF
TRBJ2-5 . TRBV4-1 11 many TGCGCCAGCAGCCAGGGACCGACCCAGTACTTC CASSQGPTQYF
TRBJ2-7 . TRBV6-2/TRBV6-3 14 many TGTGCCAGCAGTTACTCGAAGAATTTCTACGAGCAGTACTTC CASSYSKNFYEQYF
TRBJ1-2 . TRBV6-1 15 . TGTGCCAGCAGTGAATTTTTTATCGGGGAGAATGGCTACACCTTC CASSEFFIGENGYTF
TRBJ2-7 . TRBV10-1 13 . TGCGCCAGCAGTGAGAAGGGTCTGGGCGAGCAGTACTTC CASSEKGLGEQYF
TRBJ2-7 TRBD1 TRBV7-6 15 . TGTGCCAGCAGCTTAGATGACAGGGTCTCCTACGAGCAGTACTTC CASSLDDRVSYEQYF
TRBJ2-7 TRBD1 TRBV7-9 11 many TGTGCCAGCAGCTGGACGACAGGGGTGTACTTC CASSWTTGVYF
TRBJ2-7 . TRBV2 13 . TGTGCCAGCAGTCGCGACCTGAACTACGAGCAGTACTTC CASSRDLNYEQYF
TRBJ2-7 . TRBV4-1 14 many TGCGCCAGCAGCCAACCAAACCGAGCCTACGAGCAGTACTTC CASSQPNRAYEQYF
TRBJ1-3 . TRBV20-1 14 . TGCAGTGCCCCCGCCCAGGGGACTGGAAACACCATATATTTT CSAPAQGTGNTIYF
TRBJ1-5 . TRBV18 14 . TGTGCCAGCTCAAATCAGCTTAGCAATCAGCCCCAGCATTTT CASSNQLSNQPQHF
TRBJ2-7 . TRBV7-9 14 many TGTGCCAGCAGCTCCGACCCCCGTCCCTACGAGCAGTACTTC CASSSDPRPYEQYF
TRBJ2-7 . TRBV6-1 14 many TGTGCCAGCAGTCCCGGGACGGAAGACTACGAGCAGTACTTC CASSPGTEDYEQYF
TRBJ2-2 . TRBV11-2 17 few TGTGCCAGCAGCCCGGCGGCGGCGATGATAGACACCGGGGAGCTGTTTTTT CASSPAAAMIDTGELFF
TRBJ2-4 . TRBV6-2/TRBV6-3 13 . TGTGCCAGCAGTTACTCGGAGGAGGACATTCAGTACTTC CASSYSEEDIQYF
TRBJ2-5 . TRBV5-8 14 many TGTGCCAGCACTCGGGGGAGTTCCCAAGAGACCCAGTACTTC CASTRGSSQETQYF
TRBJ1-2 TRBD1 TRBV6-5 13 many TGTGCCAGCCGGGACAGGAGTATCTATGGCTACACCTTC CASRDRSIYGYTF
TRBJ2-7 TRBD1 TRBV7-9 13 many TGTGCCAGCACCAAGGGACAGGGGATCAAGCAGTACTTC CASTKGQGIKQYF
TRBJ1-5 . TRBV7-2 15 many TGTGCCAGCAGCTTGATTCAGGGTTCGGGTCAGCCCCAGCATTTT CASSLIQGSGQPQHF
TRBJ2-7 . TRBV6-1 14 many TGTGCCAGCAGGCCTGACAGGAGGTCCTACGAGCAGTACTTC CASRPDRRSYEQYF